What follows are 31 T cell receptor beta chains derived from one specimen sequenced in a study of cytomegalovirus exposure and HLA in healthy donors. The PCR ran on 60 Vbeta and 13 Jbeta primers. Using immunoSEQ multiplex PCR, the repertoire was profiled, and TCRdb retains in-frame clones only, with some absent. This table holds about 170,000 clones. The material sequenced was PBMCs. Receptor source: a woman aged 18-30 years in good health and CMV-seropositive.

This chain joins TRBV2 and TRBJ1-1; 7 bases agree with TRBD1. Germline values: CDR1 SNHLY, CDR2 FYNNEI. The CDR3 is 13 amino acids. V lost 8 bases to trimming and J lost 3 bases; unmatched junction nucleotides: 6. CDR3: CASQNTGDTEAFF. The CDR3 DNA is TGTGCCAGCCAAAACACAGGGGACACTGAAGCTTTCTTT. Full variable domain (outside the CDR3, taken from reference TRBV2 and TRBJ1-1): EPEVTQTPSHQVTQMGQEVILRCVPISNHLYFYWYRQILGQKVEFLVSFYNNEISEKSEIFDDQFSVERPDGSNFTLKIRSTKLEDSAMYFCASQNTGDTEAFFGQGTRLTVV.

The chain couples TRBV5-1 to TRBJ1-4; 8 bases are shared with TRBD1. The CDR3 extends over 15 amino acids. J gave up 8 bases and V 4 bases, and 10 bases lay outside the gene matches. From germline, CDR1 is SGHRS and CDR2 YFSETQ. Here the CDR3 reads CASSRTGTGEEKLFF. CDR3 coding DNA: TGCGCCAGCAGCCGGACCGGGACAGGAGAAGAAAAACTGTTTTTT. The full variable domain, with the rest looked up from reference TRBV5-1 and TRBJ1-4, is KAGVTQTPRYLIKTRGQQVTLSCSPISGHRSVSWYQQTPGQGLQFLFEYFSETQRNKGNFPGRFSGRQFSNSRSEMNVSTLELGDSALYLCASSRTGTGEEKLFFGSGTQLSVL.

The chain joins TRBV11-2 to TRBJ2-1; TRBD2 matches 7 bases. The CDR3 spans 17 residues. J gave up 9 bases and V 5 bases, and 19 bases lay outside the gene matches. Germline assignment: CDR1 SGHAT and CDR2 FQNNGV. The CDR3 bases are TGTGCCAGCAGCCCCACTCCGCGGACTAGTGGTAGCTTTGAGCAGTTCTTC. The encoded protein is CASSPTPRTSGSFEQFF.

V and J are TRBV6-1 and TRBJ2-7; 11 nucleotides align to TRBD1. With V trimmed by 6 bases and J by 5 bases, 6 bases remained unmatched. Germline loops: CDR1 MNHNS, CDR2 SASEGT. The CDR3 is made up of 14 amino acids. As DNA, the CDR3 is TGTGCCAGCAGGGGGGGACAGGGGGTAGACGAGCAGTACTTC. This codes for CASRGGQGVDEQYF.

This chain joins TRBV4-1 and TRBJ2-5; 13 bases fit TRBD2. Matching the DNA end better, TRBJ2-7 makes the J call doubtful. Germline V gives CDR1 MGHRA, CDR2 YSYEKL. CDR3 size: 15 residues. The CDR3 loop reads CASSPGLAGTYEQYF. The CDR3 bases are TGCGCCAGCAGCCCGGGACTAGCGGGGACCTACGAGCAGTACTTC.

The rearrangement links TRBV2 to TRBJ2-7, with D possibly TRBD1 on 5 matching bases. Trimming shortened V by 7 bases and J by 2 bases, and 9 bases separated the two germline ends. The CDR3 consists of 12 residues. Per germline, CDR1 SNHLY and CDR2 FYNNEI. The CDR3 DNA sequence: TGTGCCAGCACCGCCAGGGCCTACGAGCAGTACTTC. Its translation: CASTARAYEQYF.

The gene calls are TRBV5-6 and TRBJ2-1; 10 positions match TRBD2. The ends lost 1 base at V and 10 bases at J; junction bases unmatched: 8. Per germline, CDR1 SGHDT and CDR2 YYEEEE. The CDR3 extends over 15 amino acids. As DNA, the CDR3 is TGTGCCAGCAGCTTGTACGAGCTAGCGGGAGTGGAGCAGTTCTTC. This sequence encodes CASSLYELAGVEQFF.

CDR3 residues: CASSPDRNEKLFF. The CDR3 nucleotides are TGCGCCAGCAGCCCTGACAGGAATGAAAAACTGTTTTTT. V gene TRBV4-3 combines with J gene TRBJ1-4; weak D call: TRBD1 (6 bases). Germline values: CDR1 LGHNA, CDR2 YSLEER. This CDR3 is built from 13 residues. V dropped 4 bases and J dropped 5 bases, with 8 bases sitting between them.

The V gene is TRBV2, the J gene TRBJ1-4; tentatively, D is TRBD1 (5 bases). Germline CDR1 SNHLY, CDR2 FYNNEI. With 3 bases removed from V and 7 bases from J, the gap between germline ends came to 12 bases. The CDR3 runs 14 residues. In DNA, the CDR3 is TGTGCCAGCAGTGATGAGGGGAGGGGTGAAAAACTGTTTTTT. Amino acids: CASSDEGRGEKLFF.

This chain links TRBV7-9 with TRBJ2-3; a possible D gene is TRBD1 (6 bases). CDR1 and CDR2 from the germline V gene are SEHNR and FQNEAQ (reference sequence). The V and J ends lost 1 base and 3 bases respectively, with 8 bases between them. This CDR3 region has 14 residues. The chain's CDR3 is CASSLDRATDTQYF. The CDR3 nucleotides are TGTGCCAGCAGCTTAGACAGGGCGACAGATACGCAGTATTTT.

The V call is TRBV5-5, the J call TRBJ1-1; 10 bases map to TRBD1. Trimming took 3 bases from V and 10 from J; bases not matched to a gene: 9. This CDR3 comprises 14 residues. Germline V CDR1 and CDR2: SGHKS, YYEKEE (reference sequence). The CDR3 spells CASSWVGTGELAFF. The CDR3, as DNA: TGTGCCAGCAGCTGGGTAGGGACAGGGGAGTTAGCTTTCTTT.

The chain uses TRBV13 and TRBJ2-7; D might be TRBD2 (6 bases). The CDR3 extends over 12 amino acids. Between the trimmed V and J ends, which lost 3 bases and 5 bases, there was a span of 8 bases. Germline V gene data show CDR1 as PRHDT and CDR2 as FYEKMQ (reference sequence). In DNA form, the CDR3 reads TGTGCCAGCAGCTTCGGGGGACACGAGCAGTACTTC. Translated, it gives CASSFGGHEQYF.

The gene calls are TRBV19 and TRBJ2-1, with TRBD2 identical over 11 bases. Trimming removed 3 bases from V and 9 bases from J; junction bases left unmatched: 10. The germline V gene has CDR1 LNHDA and CDR2 SQIVND (reference sequence). The CDR3 sequence is 16 residues long. The DNA of the CDR3 is TGTGCCAGTAGTATCCCTAGCGGGGGGATCTTCCTTGAGCAGTTCTTC. It yields the protein CASSIPSGGIFLEQFF.

The J gene is TRBJ1-2, the V gene TRBV6-6, with D possibly matching TRBD1 (6 bases). Looked up from germline, CDR1 is MNHNY and CDR2 is SVGAGI (reference sequence). V lost 2 bases, J lost 4 bases, and 11 bases lay in between. CDR3 size: 14 residues. DNA for the CDR3: TGTGCCAGCAGTTACCCGGGGGGCGGCTATGGCTACACCTTC. This gives the protein CASSYPGGGYGYTF.

Of note for this clone: This sample also contains other DNA sequences that code for the same CDR3. The chain uses TRBV9 and TRBJ1-1, with D unclear. This CDR3 spans 13 amino acids. The germline V gene encodes CDR1 SGDLS and CDR2 YYNGEE. Deletions cut 4 bases from V and 1 base from J, with 8 bases between. The DNA for the CDR3 is TGTGCCAGCAGCTTAACGGGGAACACTGAAGCTTTCTTT. Its protein product is CASSLTGNTEAFF.

V gene TRBV29-1 combines with J gene TRBJ1-1, with D possibly being TRBD1 (5 bases). From germline, CDR1 is SQVTM and CDR2 ANQGSEA. Trimming took 4 bases from V and 10 from J, leaving 10 bases between them. This CDR3 contains 10 residues. Written as DNA, the CDR3 is TGCAGCGTTGTAAGGGGCGCAGCTTTCTTT. Its translation: CSVVRGAAFF.

The DNA of the CDR3 is TGTGCCAGCAGCCAAAGGGGTCCAACTGGAAACACCATATATTTT. Translating it yields CASSQRGPTGNTIYF. The chain employs TRBV4-2 and TRBJ1-3, with D tentatively TRBD1 (5 bases). Deletions cut 2 bases from V and 2 bases from J, with 10 bases between. The CDR3 is 15 residues long. Germline assignment: CDR1 LGHNA and CDR2 YNFKEQ.

The rearrangement uses TRBV5-1 and TRBJ1-2, with D perhaps TRBD1 (5 bases). The CDR3 totals 15 residues. The germline V gene encodes CDR1 SGHRS and CDR2 YFSETQ. The germline V and J ends were trimmed by 0 bases and 0 bases, with 9 bases remaining between them. DNA of the CDR3: TGCGCCAGCAGCTTGGGGACACCAACTAACTATGGCTACACCTTC. Translated, it gives CASSLGTPTNYGYTF.

The chain couples TRBV6-5 to TRBJ1-1; D call uncertain. The CDR3 extends over 15 amino acids. The V gene's germline CDR1 is MNHEY and CDR2 SVGAGI. Deletions cut 6 bases from V and 1 base from J, with 15 bases between. In nucleotides, the CDR3 is TGTGCCAGCAGCCCACTATGGGTCGGGAACACTGAAGCTTTCTTT. Its translation: CASSPLWVGNTEAFF.

The gene calls are TRBV9 and TRBJ2-7; maybe TRBD2 (5 bases). V was pared by 3 bases and J by 7 bases, with 17 bases between. Germline CDR1 reads SGDLS; CDR2 reads YYNGEE. There are 14 residues in the CDR3. CDR3 residues: CASSESAGISEQYF. The CDR3 DNA sequence: TGTGCCAGCAGCGAATCAGCCGGGATTTCGGAGCAGTACTTC.

The CDR3 protein is CASSFRPVGTGELFF. The CDR3 bases are TGTGCCAGCAGTTTTCGTCCGGTCGGCACCGGGGAGCTGTTTTTT. This chain connects TRBV27 to TRBJ2-2; D unclear. Trimming removed 3 bases at V and 4 bases at J, with 12 bases between. CDR1 and CDR2 (germline): MNHEY, SMNVEV (reference sequence). CDR3 length: 15 residues.

This rearrangement joins TRBV4-1 to TRBJ2-5, with TRBD2 matching 7 bases. With 0 bases clipped from V and 1 base from J, the junction kept 14 bases outside the gene matches. Germline CDR1 and CDR2: MGHRA and YSYEKL. This CDR3 comprises 19 residues. Here the CDR3 reads CASSQDPFDGSSGQETQYF. CDR3 bases: TGCGCCAGCAGCCAAGATCCGTTTGACGGGTCTAGCGGCCAAGAGACCCAGTACTTC.

The rearrangement joins TRBV19 to TRBJ2-3; 10 nucleotides match TRBD2. The V gene's germline CDR1 is LNHDA and CDR2 SQIVND (reference sequence). The J segment lost 5 bases and the V segment lost 9 bases, leaving 11 bases of the junction unmatched. CDR3 length: 15 residues. The CDR3 DNA sequence: TGTGCCAGCGACCCTAGCGGGGGAGCCGGAGATACGCAGTATTTT. Amino acids: CASDPSGGAGDTQYF.

This chain's CDR3 is CASSPVGTGFHGYTF. DNA for the CDR3: TGTGCCAGCAGCCCGGTTGGGACAGGGTTCCATGGCTACACCTTC. The chain is built from TRBV11-3 and TRBJ1-2; 9 positions agree with TRBD1. Germline V gene data show CDR1 as SGHNT and CDR2 as YENEEA. After removal of 5 bases from V and 6 bases from J, the junction contained 10 bases not matched to a gene. The CDR3 is made up of 15 amino acids.

The chain joins TRBV18 to TRBJ1-5, with D possibly TRBD1 on 5 matching bases. This CDR3 has 16 residues. V was clipped by 4 bases and J by 4 bases, with 17 bases between them. Germline-derived CDR1 and CDR2 are KGHSH and LQKENI. The CDR3 region has the DNA TGTGCCAGCTCACACCCCCGCAGGGCGGAAAATCAGCCCCAGCATTTT. This translates into CASSHPRRAENQPQHF.

The chain carries TRBV7-2 and TRBJ2-1, with 7 bases matching TRBD2. The CDR3 loop spans 17 amino acids. Germline lookup yields CDR1 SGHTA and CDR2 FQGNSA. The junction had 10 bases not matched to a gene; V was cut back by 1 base and J by 4 bases. The CDR3 DNA is TGTGCCAGCAGCTTAGTCGGCTCGGCGGGGGTGTACAATGAGCAGTTCTTC. Translation: CASSLVGSAGVYNEQFF.

The chain has TRBV12-5 and TRBJ2-5; 7 positions agree with TRBD1. CDR1 LGHNT and CDR2 FRNRAP come from the germline V gene. Trimming took 6 bases from V and 0 from J; bases not matched to a gene: 1. CDR3 length: 13 residues. Here the CDR3 reads CASGDRDQETQYF. The CDR3 DNA reads TGTGCTAGTGGAGACAGGGACCAAGAGACCCAGTACTTC.

The rearrangement uses TRBV5-8 and TRBJ1-1, with D perhaps TRBD1 (6 bases). Per germline, CDR1 SGHTS and CDR2 YDEGEE. The V end was cut by 0 bases, the J end by 1 base, with 13 bases between. This CDR3 region has 16 residues. CDR3 amino acids: CASSLGSWTENTEAFF. CDR3 in DNA: TGTGCCAGCAGCTTGGGATCTTGGACAGAGAACACTGAAGCTTTCTTT.

V is TRBV4-1 and J is TRBJ2-1; 8 bases are shared with TRBD2. Germline V gene sequence: CDR1 MGHRA, CDR2 YSYEKL. V gave up 0 bases and J gave up 2 bases; unmatched junction bases: 15. This CDR3 comprises 20 residues. The CDR3 protein is CASSQEGGFGAGVTYNEQFF. CDR3 coding DNA: TGCGCCAGCAGCCAAGAGGGAGGTTTTGGAGCGGGAGTAACCTACAATGAGCAGTTCTTC.

The chain uses TRBV19 and TRBJ2-7; D possibly corresponds to TRBD1 (5 bases). Trimming removed 5 bases from V and 5 bases from J, with 16 bases in between. CDR1 is LNHDA and CDR2 is SQIVND in the germline V gene (reference sequence). The CDR3 runs 14 residues. This CDR3 is CASSDPDTGDEQYF. Written as DNA, the CDR3 is TGTGCCAGTAGTGACCCCGACACAGGAGACGAGCAGTACTTC.

J is TRBJ2-2 and V is TRBV5-4; 8 positions agree with TRBD2. Germline CDR1 is SGHNT and CDR2 is YYREEE (reference sequence). Unmatched junction bases numbered 5, after V lost 0 bases and J lost 4 bases. This CDR3 contains 16 residues. The CDR3 sequence: CASSLAGLASTGELFF. In DNA, the CDR3 is TGTGCCAGCAGCTTGGCAGGACTAGCCAGCACCGGGGAGCTGTTTTTT.